This T cell receptor beta chain originates from a study of cytomegalovirus exposure and HLA in healthy donors. Using immunoSEQ multiplex PCR, the repertoire was profiled, and TCRdb retains in-frame clones only, with some absent. The sample yields roughly 70,000 clones, 96% seen once. The CDR3 sequence is 17 residues long. V was pared by 0 bases and J by 0 bases, with 12 bases between. CDR1 and CDR2 from the germline V gene are SGHDN and FVKESK. The sequenced sample consisted of PBMCs. This sequence was found in a woman aged 18-29 years in good health and CMV-seropositive. The chain has TRBV14 and TRBJ1-5; D possibly corresponds to TRBD1 (5 bases). CDR3 residues: CASSQDRGRDSNQPQHF. Written as DNA, the CDR3 is TGTGCCAGCAGCCAAGATCGAGGCAGGGATAGCAATCAGCCCCAGCATTTT.